Sequencing of this T cell receptor beta chain was carried out in a study of blood T cells in healthy people across ages. Study-wide points: The diversity estimates, figures obtained from one million T cells, were considered underestimates.

Every participating donor contributed 8 to 10 milliliters of peripheral blood through a draw. Worth noting for this clonotype: Its antigen is undetermined.

The ends were cut back, 8 bases at V and 7 bases at J, with 21 bases in the middle. Germline loops: CDR1 MNHEY, CDR2 SVGEGT. The CDR3 spans 14 residues. Next came a second PCR, run for about 7 to 11 cycles, which used a sample-barcoded 5' primer along with a J-beta primer mix. A template-switch adaptor with 12 random nucleotides tagged each cDNA molecule. Using its own MiXCR run on the 5' RACE reads, TCRdb lists one record per CDR3 protein. This sample has about 400,000 distinct CDR3 sequences; roughly half occur once, and the top ten carry 45% to 60%. Sequencing was carried out using blood. This chain uses TRBV6-2 or TRBV6-3 with TRBJ2-7, with a possible D match to TRBD2 (6 bases). The TCR was taken from a man aged 55 to 70 in good health. CDR3 nucleotide sequence: TGTGCCAGCCGCCCTAGCGCTGCCACCGGGGAGCAGTACTTC. It encodes CASRPSAATGEQYF.